This T cell receptor (beta chain) was observed in a study of T cells expressing NK-cell markers. At the level of the study: Sorted CD3+CD56+NKG2C+, CD3+CD56+NKG2C- and CD3+CD56-NKG2C+ T cells provided the TCR beta repertoires.

TCR beta cDNA was generated via 5'RACE template switching incorporating UMIs. TCRdb reanalyzed the 5' RACE reads and collapses them to one entry per CDR3 protein, without DNA. This sample's table reports fewer than 200,000 distinct CDR3 sequences. The CDR3 is 15 amino acids. Germline loops: CDR1 MNHEY, CDR2 SVGAGI. The sequencing sample was made of blood T cells: a sorted CD56 or NKG2C T cell subset, CD4+ or CD8+ T cells, or bulk PBMC T cells (not recorded which). This clonotype was sampled from a woman between 18 and 69 years old in good health. The genes are TRBV6-5 and TRBJ2-7; TCRdb's assignment of TRBD1 cannot be checked, as there is no DNA. CDR3 protein: CASSYTTRGPYEQYF.